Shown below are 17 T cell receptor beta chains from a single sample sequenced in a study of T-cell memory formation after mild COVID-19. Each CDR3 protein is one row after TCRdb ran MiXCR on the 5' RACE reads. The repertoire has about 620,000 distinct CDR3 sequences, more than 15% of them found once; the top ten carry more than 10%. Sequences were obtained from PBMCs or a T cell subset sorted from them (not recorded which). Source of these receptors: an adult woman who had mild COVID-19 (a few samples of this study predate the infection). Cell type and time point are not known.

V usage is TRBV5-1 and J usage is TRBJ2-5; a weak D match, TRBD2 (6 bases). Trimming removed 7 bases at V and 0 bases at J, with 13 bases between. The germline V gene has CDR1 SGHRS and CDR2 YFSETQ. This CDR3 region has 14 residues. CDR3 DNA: TGCGCCAGCGGATTAGGGACTTACCAAGAGACCCAGTACTTC. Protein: CASGLGTYQETQYF.

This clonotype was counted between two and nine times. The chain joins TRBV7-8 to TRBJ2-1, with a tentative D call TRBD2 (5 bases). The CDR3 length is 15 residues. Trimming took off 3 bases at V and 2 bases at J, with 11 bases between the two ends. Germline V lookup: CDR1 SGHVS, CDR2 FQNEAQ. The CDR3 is CASSFTSPPYNEQFF. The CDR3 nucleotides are TGTGCCAGCAGCTTTACTAGTCCCCCCTACAATGAGCAGTTCTTC.

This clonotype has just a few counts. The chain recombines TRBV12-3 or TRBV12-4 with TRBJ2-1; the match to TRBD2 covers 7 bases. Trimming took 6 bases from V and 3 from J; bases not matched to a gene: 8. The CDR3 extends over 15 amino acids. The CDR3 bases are TGTGCCAGCAGCTTCAGCGGGGCGATCTACAATGAGCAGTTCTTC. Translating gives CASSFSGAIYNEQFF.

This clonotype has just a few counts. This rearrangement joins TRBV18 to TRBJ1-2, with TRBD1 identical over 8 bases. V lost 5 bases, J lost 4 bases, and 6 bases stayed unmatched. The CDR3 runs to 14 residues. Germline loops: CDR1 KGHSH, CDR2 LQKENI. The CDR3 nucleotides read TGTGCCAGCTCAGGGAGGACAGGGACCTATGGCTACACCTTC. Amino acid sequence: CASSGRTGTYGYTF. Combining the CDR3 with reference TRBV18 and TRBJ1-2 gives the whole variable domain NAGVMQNPRHLVRRRGQEARLRCSPMKGHSHVYWYRQLPEEGLKFMVYLQKENIIDESGMPKERFSAEFPKEGPSILRIQQVVRGDSAAYFCASSGRTGTYGYTFGSGTRLTVV.

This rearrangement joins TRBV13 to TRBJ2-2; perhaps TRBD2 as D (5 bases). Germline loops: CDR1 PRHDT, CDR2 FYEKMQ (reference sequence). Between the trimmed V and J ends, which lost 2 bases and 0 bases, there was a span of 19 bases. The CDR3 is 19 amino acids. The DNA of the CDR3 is TGTGCCAGCAGCTTAATAAGAGAGGGTCTAGCTGCGAACACCGGGGAGCTGTTTTTT. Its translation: CASSLIREGLAANTGELFF.

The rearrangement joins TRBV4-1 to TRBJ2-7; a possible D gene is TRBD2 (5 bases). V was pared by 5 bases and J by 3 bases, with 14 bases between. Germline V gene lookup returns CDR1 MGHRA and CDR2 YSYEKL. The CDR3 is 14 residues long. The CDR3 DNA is TGCGCCAGCAGCTATACTAGTGGCAGCTACGAGCAGTACTTC. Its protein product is CASSYTSGSYEQYF.

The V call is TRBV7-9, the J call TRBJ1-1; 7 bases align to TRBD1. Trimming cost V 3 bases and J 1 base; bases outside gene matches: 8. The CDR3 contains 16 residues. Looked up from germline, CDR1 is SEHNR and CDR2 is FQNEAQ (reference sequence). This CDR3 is CASSLLQGFGNTEAFF. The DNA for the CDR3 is TGTGCCAGCAGCTTGTTACAGGGGTTCGGGAACACTGAAGCTTTCTTT.

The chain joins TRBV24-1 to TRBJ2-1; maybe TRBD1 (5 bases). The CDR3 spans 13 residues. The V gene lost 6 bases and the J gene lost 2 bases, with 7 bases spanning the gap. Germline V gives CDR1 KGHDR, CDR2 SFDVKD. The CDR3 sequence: CATSQGPYNEQFF. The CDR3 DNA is TGTGCCACCAGTCAGGGCCCCTACAATGAGCAGTTCTTC.

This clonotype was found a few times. The CDR3 region has the DNA TGTGCCAGCAGCCTCCGAGCGGGAGGGGTAAATGAGCAGTTCTTC. It translates to CASSLRAGGVNEQFF. The rearrangement joins TRBV11-3 to TRBJ2-1; the match to TRBD2 covers 10 bases. V was pared by 5 bases and J by 7 bases, with 8 bases of the junction left unmatched. Per germline, CDR1 SGHNT and CDR2 YENEEA. The CDR3 has 15 amino acids.

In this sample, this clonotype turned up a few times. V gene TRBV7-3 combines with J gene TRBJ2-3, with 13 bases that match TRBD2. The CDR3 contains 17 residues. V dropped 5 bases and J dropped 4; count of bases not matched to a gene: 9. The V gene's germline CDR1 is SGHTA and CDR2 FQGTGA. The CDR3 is CASSQQLAGGRADTQYF. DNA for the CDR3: TGTGCCAGCAGCCAACAACTAGCGGGGGGGAGGGCAGATACGCAGTATTTT.

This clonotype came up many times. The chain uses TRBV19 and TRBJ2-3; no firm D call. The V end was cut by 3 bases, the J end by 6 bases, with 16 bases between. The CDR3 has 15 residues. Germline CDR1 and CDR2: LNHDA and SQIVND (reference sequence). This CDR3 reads CASSMLQSQVDTQYF. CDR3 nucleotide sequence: TGTGCCAGTAGTATGTTACAGTCCCAGGTGGATACGCAGTATTTT.

The CDR3 DNA is TGCGCCAGCAGCTTGGTCGGTGTCAGGGAAAGCAATGAGCAGTTCTTC. Translated: CASSLVGVRESNEQFF. V is TRBV5-1 and J is TRBJ2-1; TRBD1 is a possible D gene (5 bases). Trimming cost V 0 bases and J 6 bases, with 16 bases left between them. This CDR3 comprises 16 residues. Germline loops: CDR1 SGHRS, CDR2 YFSETQ.

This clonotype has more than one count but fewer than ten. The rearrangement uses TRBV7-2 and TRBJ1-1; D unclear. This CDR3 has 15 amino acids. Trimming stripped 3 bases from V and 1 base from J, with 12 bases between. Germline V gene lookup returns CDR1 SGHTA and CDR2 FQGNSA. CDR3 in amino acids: CASSLFPTTNTEAFF. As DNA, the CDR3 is TGTGCCAGCAGCTTGTTTCCTACAACGAACACTGAAGCTTTCTTT.

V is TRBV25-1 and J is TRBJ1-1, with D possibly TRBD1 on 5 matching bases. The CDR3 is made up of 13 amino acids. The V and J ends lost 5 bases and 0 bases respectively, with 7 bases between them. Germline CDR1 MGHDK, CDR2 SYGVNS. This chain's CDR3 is CASSRGVNTEAFF. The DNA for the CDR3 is TGTGCCAGCAGTAGAGGGGTGAACACTGAAGCTTTCTTT.

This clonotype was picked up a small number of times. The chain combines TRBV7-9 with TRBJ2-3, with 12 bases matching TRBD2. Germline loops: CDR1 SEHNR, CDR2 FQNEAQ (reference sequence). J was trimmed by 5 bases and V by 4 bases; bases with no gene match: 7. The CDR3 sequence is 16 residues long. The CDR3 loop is CASSSLSTSGGDTQYF. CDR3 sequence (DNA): TGTGCCAGCAGCTCACTGTCGACTAGCGGGGGAGATACGCAGTATTTT. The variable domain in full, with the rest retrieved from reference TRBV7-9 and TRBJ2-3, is DTGVSQNPRHKITKRGQNVTFRCDPISEHNRLYWYRQTLGQGPEFLTYFQNEAQLEKSRLLSDRFSAERPKGSFSTLEIQRTEQGDSAMYLCASSSLSTSGGDTQYFGPGTRLTVL.

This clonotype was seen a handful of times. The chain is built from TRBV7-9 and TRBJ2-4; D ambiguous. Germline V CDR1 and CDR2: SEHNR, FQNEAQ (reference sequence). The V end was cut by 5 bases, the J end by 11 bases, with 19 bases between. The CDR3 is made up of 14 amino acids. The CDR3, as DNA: TGTGCCAGCAGCATTAATTCAAATTTAGGTCTTCAGTACTTC. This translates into CASSINSNLGLQYF.

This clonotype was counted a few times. The DNA for the CDR3 is TGTGCCAGCAGCCACGGACAGGTTAGCACAGATACGCAGTATTTT. Encoded protein: CASSHGQVSTDTQYF. V gene TRBV12-3 or TRBV12-4 combines with J gene TRBJ2-3, with TRBD1 matching 7 bases. The CDR3 contains 15 residues. V trimming: 6 bases; J trimming: 0 bases; junction bases outside the gene matches: 6.